The 17 T cell receptor beta chains below come from one sample, sequenced in a study of shared clonotypes between healthy human individuals. Naive CD8 cells lacked CD45RO, underwent positive selection for CCR7 and left out terminally differentiated effector memory CD45RA+ cells. Measured with immunoSEQ multiplex PCR; TCRdb has only the in-frame clones, and not every one. The table shows roughly 2,000,000 clones, with 85% to 95% occurring only once. Sequences were obtained from naive CD8+ T cells from PBMCs. The receptors were sampled from a man aged 18 to 35 in good health. Some clones in this sample may be carry-over from other donors' samples.

The genes are TRBV5-8 and TRBJ1-5; D perhaps matches TRBD1 (5 bases). CDR3 length: 18 amino acids. The V gene's germline CDR1 is SGHTS and CDR2 YDEGEE. V lost 3 bases and J 0 bases, leaving 19 bases between the germline ends. Here the CDR3 DNA reads TGTGCCAGCAGCTCGAGCGGGGGAGGCAGGCATAGCAATCAGCCCCAGCATTTT. The encoded protein is CASSSSGGGRHSNQPQHF.

The chain couples TRBV19 to TRBJ1-1, with D possibly TRBD1 on 5 matching bases. V was trimmed by 7 bases and J by 3 bases, leaving 15 bases between them. This CDR3 region has 14 residues. Germline V gene data show CDR1 as LNHDA and CDR2 as SQIVND (reference sequence). CDR3 DNA sequence: TGTGCCAGTACCTCATATAGGGGAGACACTGAAGCTTTCTTT. It specifies CASTSYRGDTEAFF. The full variable domain, in which reference TRBV19 and TRBJ1-1 provide the parts outside the CDR3, is DGGITQSPKYLFRKEGQNVTLSCEQNLNHDAMYWYRQDPGQGLRLIYYSQIVNDFQKGDIAEGYSVSREKKESFPLTVTSAQKNPTAFYLCASTSYRGDTEAFFGQGTRLTVV.

This clone has only one observation. CDR3 nucleotide sequence: TGTGCCAGCGGACAGGGTAATTTACCTAACTATGGCTACACCTTC. The encoded protein is CASGQGNLPNYGYTF. J is TRBJ1-2 and V is TRBV6-1; TRBD1 aligns across 8 bases. Germline CDR1 MNHNS, CDR2 SASEGT. With V trimmed by 8 bases and J by 0 bases, 8 bases remained unmatched. This CDR3 region has 15 residues.

The gene calls are TRBV9 and TRBJ2-3; the D gene is possibly TRBD2 (5 bases). The germline V gene has CDR1 SGDLS and CDR2 YYNGEE. V was shortened by 0 bases and J by 4 bases, with 21 bases between the two germline ends. This CDR3 is 18 amino acids long. The CDR3 here is CASSVAVVAPQEADTQYF. The DNA for the CDR3 is TGTGCCAGCAGCGTAGCTGTGGTAGCACCCCAGGAGGCAGATACGCAGTATTTT.

This clone was observed a single time. The gene calls are TRBV10-2 and TRBJ1-5, with no clear D. The CDR3 spans 10 residues. Germline V gene sequence: CDR1 WSHSY, CDR2 SAAADI. Trimming removed 8 bases at V and 5 bases at J, with 4 bases between. In nucleotides, the CDR3 is TGCGCCAGCGGGGATCAGCCCCAGCATTTT. This codes for CASGDQPQHF.

Turning to this clone: Additional DNA sequences in this sample encode the identical CDR3. The V and J genes are TRBV4-3 and TRBJ2-1; D is unclear. V shed 1 base and J shed 7 bases, with 2 bases lying between them. CDR1 and CDR2 (germline): LGHNA, YSLEER. This CDR3 region has 11 residues. The CDR3 spells CASSQGNEQFF. In DNA form, the CDR3 reads TGCGCCAGCAGCCAAGGAAATGAGCAGTTCTTC.

The chain combines TRBV4-1 with TRBJ2-3, with D perhaps matching TRBD2 (5 bases). Trimming left V 3 bases short and J 6 bases short, with 10 bases between. CDR3 length equals 13 residues. CDR1 is MGHRA, CDR2 YSYEKL, per germline. DNA of the CDR3: TGCGCCAGCAGCCAGGAAACGGGGGATACGCAGTATTTT. Amino acid sequence: CASSQETGDTQYF.

This clone was counted a few times. The sample has other DNA sequences that encode this CDR3 too. The rearrangement uses TRBV14 and TRBJ1-1; no clear D. Deletions cut 3 bases from V and 3 bases from J, with 5 bases between. The CDR3 sequence is 12 residues long. Germline CDR1 and CDR2: SGHDN and FVKESK. The chain's CDR3 is CASSQGDTEAFF. The CDR3 DNA reads as TGTGCCAGCAGCCAGGGAGACACTGAAGCTTTCTTT.

The V gene is TRBV12-5, the J gene TRBJ1-1, with 9 bases fitting TRBD1. Germline-derived CDR1 and CDR2 are LGHNT and FRNRAP. V shed 3 bases, J shed 4 bases, and the junction held 6 bases outside the gene matches. CDR3 size: 15 residues. The CDR3, as DNA: TGTGCTAGTGGTTTCTGGACAGGGGAGGGCACTGAAGCTTTCTTT. It yields the protein CASGFWTGEGTEAFF.

This chain connects TRBV19 to TRBJ2-1; D may be TRBD1 or TRBD2 (5 bases each). Per the germline V gene, CDR1 is LNHDA and CDR2 is SQIVND (reference sequence). The germline V and J ends were trimmed by 5 bases and 4 bases, with 12 bases remaining between them. The CDR3 loop spans 14 amino acids. The CDR3 nucleotides read TGTGCCAGTAGTCCCGGGACGGTTTACAATGAGCAGTTCTTC. It specifies CASSPGTVYNEQFF.

With regard to this clone: In the same sample, other DNA sequences code for this CDR3. The chain employs TRBV19 and TRBJ2-1; D ambiguous. Germline V gene data show CDR1 as LNHDA and CDR2 as SQIVND (reference sequence). There are 12 residues in the CDR3. V lost 5 bases and J 4 bases, leaving 6 bases between the germline ends. CDR3 in amino acids: CASSLGYNEQFF. The CDR3 region has the DNA TGTGCCAGTAGTCTGGGTTACAATGAGCAGTTCTTC.

As concerns this clone: This sample includes further DNA sequences coding for the same CDR3. This chain uses TRBV6-5 with TRBJ1-5; D gene unclear. Germline V CDR1 and CDR2: MNHEY, SVGAGI. There are 15 residues in the CDR3. V shed 0 bases and J shed 1 base, with 7 bases lying between them. The CDR3 region is CASSYSGRSNQPQHF. The CDR3 DNA reads TGTGCCAGCAGTTACTCGGGCAGGAGCAATCAGCCCCAGCATTTT.

The rearrangement joins TRBV5-1 to TRBJ1-5, with D hard to call. CDR3 length: 13 residues. Germline CDR1 reads SGHRS; CDR2 reads YFSETQ. Trimming took off 0 bases at V and 6 bases at J, with 7 bases between the two ends. CDR3 in amino acids: CASSLGGSQPQHF. The CDR3 DNA reads as TGCGCCAGCAGCTTGGGAGGGTCTCAGCCCCAGCATTTT.

CDR3 residues: CASSEGIRGTEAFF. CDR3 sequence (DNA): TGTGCCAGCAGCGAGGGGATTCGAGGGACTGAAGCTTTCTTT. The chain combines TRBV6-6 with TRBJ1-1; possible D gene TRBD1, 5 bases. Germline lookup yields CDR1 MNHNY and CDR2 SVGAGI (reference sequence). V lost 6 bases and J 5 bases, leaving 16 bases between the germline ends. CDR3 length equals 14 residues.

The chain joins TRBV7-6 to TRBJ2-5; TRBD2 aligns across 11 bases. CDR1 is SGHVS, CDR2 FNYEAQ, per germline. The ends lost 3 bases at V and 0 bases at J; junction bases unmatched: 0. CDR3 length: 15 amino acids. The CDR3 is CASSLTSGNQETQYF. DNA for the CDR3: TGTGCCAGCAGCTTGACTAGCGGGAACCAAGAGACCCAGTACTTC.

J is TRBJ2-7 and V is TRBV28, with 14 positions matching TRBD2. The germline gives CDR1 MDHEN, CDR2 SYDVKM. Trimming took 5 bases from V and 2 from J; bases not matched to a gene: 2. The CDR3 extends over 15 amino acids. CDR3 DNA: TGTGCCAGCAGTCAGACTAGCGGGAGGGCCTACGAGCAGTACTTC. Protein: CASSQTSGRAYEQYF.

This sequence joins TRBV7-9 and TRBJ2-3; a weak D match, TRBD1 (5 bases). The V end was cut by 5 bases, the J end by 4 bases, with 16 bases between. The germline V gene has CDR1 SEHNR and CDR2 FQNEAQ (reference sequence). This CDR3 is built from 15 residues. CDR3 region: CASSPWTSGADTQYF. CDR3 DNA sequence: TGTGCCAGCAGCCCCTGGACATCTGGAGCAGATACGCAGTATTTT.